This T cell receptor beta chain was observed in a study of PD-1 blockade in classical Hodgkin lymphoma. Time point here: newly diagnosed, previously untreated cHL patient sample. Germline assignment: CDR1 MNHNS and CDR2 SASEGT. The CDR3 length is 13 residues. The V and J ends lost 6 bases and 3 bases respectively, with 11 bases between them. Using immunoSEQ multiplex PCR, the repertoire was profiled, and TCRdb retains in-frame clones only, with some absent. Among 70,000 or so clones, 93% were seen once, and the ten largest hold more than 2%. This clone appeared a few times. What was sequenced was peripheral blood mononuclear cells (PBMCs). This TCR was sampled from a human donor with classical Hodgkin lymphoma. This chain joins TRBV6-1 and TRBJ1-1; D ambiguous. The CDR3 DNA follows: TGTGCCAGCAGGGCGATTCTAGACACTGAAGCTTTCTTT. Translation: CASRAILDTEAFF.